The next 15 T cell receptor beta chains were all read from a single sample in a study of blood T cells in healthy people across ages (dated by TCRdb to the mid-2010s). Receptor amplification or capture employed 5' RACE. TCRdb shows the sequencer as Illumina HiSeq 2500. A second PCR of roughly 6 to 12 cycles was run with a J-beta primer mix and a sample-barcoded 5' primer. TCRdb cleaned the public reads at Q25 with fastp, built clones with MiXCR and kept in-frame beta chains. Each record represents a unique CDR3 protein, reported with the most common genes and DNA among its rows. The table for this sample lists 850,000 to 1,000,000 distinct CDR3 sequences; roughly 50% of them were counted only once. The top ten constitute over 20% of the sample. The sample comprised blood. All receptors derive from a woman in her sixties in good health.

The chain links TRBV6-2 or TRBV6-3 to TRBJ1-5; D gene uncertain. This CDR3 is 15 amino acids long. Trimming took 0 bases from V and 3 from J, leaving 9 bases between them. Per the germline V gene, CDR1 is MNHEY and CDR2 is SVGEGT. The CDR3 protein is CASSYSTEPNQPQHF. The DNA of the CDR3 is TGTGCCAGCAGTTACTCTACAGAGCCCAATCAGCCCCAGCATTTT.

The chain combines TRBV7-8 with TRBJ2-7; unclear D gene. The CDR3 extends over 15 amino acids. Trimming removed 0 bases at V and 3 bases at J, with 12 bases between. Germline V gene data show CDR1 as SGHVS and CDR2 as FQNEAQ. The CDR3 region is CASSLAPSASYEQYF. The CDR3 nucleotides read TGTGCCAGCAGCTTAGCACCGTCCGCCAGCTACGAGCAGTACTTC.

The J gene is TRBJ2-3, the V gene TRBV4-1; the match to TRBD1 covers 7 bases. The germline V gene encodes CDR1 MGHRA and CDR2 YSYEKL. The CDR3 sequence is 15 residues long. J gave up 3 bases and V 2 bases, and 5 bases lay outside the gene matches. CDR3 sequence: CASSQQQGTTDTQYF. CDR3 in DNA: TGCGCCAGCAGCCAACAACAGGGGACGACAGATACGCAGTATTTT.

This chain joins TRBV20-1 and TRBJ2-5, with TRBD1 identical over 9 bases. Germline V lookup: CDR1 DFQATT, CDR2 SNEGSKA (reference sequence). This CDR3 has 13 amino acids. V was clipped by 6 bases and J by 4 bases; unmatched bases: 6. The CDR3 here is CSAKRTGVETQYF. In DNA, the CDR3 is TGCAGTGCAAAGCGGACAGGGGTAGAGACCCAGTACTTC.

The V and J genes are TRBV7-2 and TRBJ1-5; no clear D. V lost 1 base, J lost 6 bases, and 13 bases lay in between. Germline loops: CDR1 SGHTA, CDR2 FQGNSA. The CDR3 runs to 15 residues. CDR3 loop: CASSLEGPTGQPQHF. As DNA, the CDR3 is TGTGCCAGCAGCTTAGAGGGCCCAACTGGTCAGCCCCAGCATTTT.

The chain combines TRBV4-3 with TRBJ2-3; perhaps TRBD2 as D (6 bases). Looked up from germline, CDR1 is LGHNA and CDR2 is YSLEER. The CDR3 length is 16 residues. Trimming pared 0 bases from V and 0 bases from J, leaving 10 bases between. CDR3 nucleotide sequence: TGCGCCAGCAGCCAAGAGGCGGGGCGGAGCACAGATACGCAGTATTTT. Protein product: CASSQEAGRSTDTQYF.

This chain links TRBV5-6 with TRBJ2-1; 10 bases are a match to TRBD1. The CDR3 extends over 15 amino acids. Germline CDR1 is SGHDT and CDR2 is YYEEEE. V was pared by 0 bases and J by 7 bases, with 4 bases of the junction left unmatched. The CDR3 here is CASSLAGQGENEQFF. DNA of the CDR3: TGTGCCAGCAGCTTGGCCGGACAGGGGGAGAATGAGCAGTTCTTC.

This chain links TRBV6-5 with TRBJ2-2; TRBD2 aligns across 8 bases. CDR3 length equals 16 residues. Germline V gene data show CDR1 as MNHEY and CDR2 as SVGAGI. V gave up 2 bases and J gave up 3 bases; unmatched junction bases: 5. Written as DNA, the CDR3 is TGTGCCAGCAGTTACATTCCGGGAGGGTACACCGGGGAGCTGTTTTTT. Translation gives CASSYIPGGYTGELFF.

The chain joins TRBV20-1 to TRBJ2-1, with 8 bases fitting TRBD2. Germline V gene data show CDR1 as DFQATT and CDR2 as SNEGSKA (reference sequence). CDR3 length: 15 residues. After removal of 2 bases from V and 7 bases from J, the junction contained 10 bases not matched to a gene. CDR3 region: CSARIPSGSGNEQFF. DNA of the CDR3: TGCAGTGCTAGAATCCCCAGCGGGAGCGGAAATGAGCAGTTCTTC.

This chain links TRBV28 with TRBJ2-5, with D possibly matching TRBD1 (5 bases). Germline-derived CDR1 and CDR2 are MDHEN and SYDVKM. The germline V and J ends were trimmed by 4 bases and 2 bases, with 14 bases remaining between them. The CDR3 length is 15 residues. The CDR3 protein is CASSSARVPQETQYF. DNA of the CDR3: TGTGCCAGCAGTTCCGCCAGGGTCCCTCAAGAGACCCAGTACTTC.

This clonotype was seen only a few times. The chain has TRBV12-3 or TRBV12-4 and TRBJ2-5; D remains ambiguous. Between the trimmed V and J ends, which lost 5 bases and 2 bases, there was a span of 12 bases. This CDR3 is 14 amino acids long. CDR3 nucleotide sequence: TGTGCCAGCAGTACAACGGACGGGCAAGAGACCCAGTACTTC. It encodes CASSTTDGQETQYF.

This clonotype has more than one count but fewer than ten. The chain is built from TRBV10-1 and TRBJ1-2; 10 bases align to TRBD1. The ends lost 8 bases at V and 4 bases at J; junction bases unmatched: 4. This CDR3 comprises 13 residues. Germline values: CDR1 WNHNN, CDR2 SYGVQD (reference sequence). The CDR3 DNA is TGCGCCAGCGGCCGGGACAGGGGCTATGGCTACACCTTC. Translation gives CASGRDRGYGYTF.

This chain uses TRBV4-1 with TRBJ1-5; D gene unclear. Germline V CDR1 and CDR2: MGHRA, YSYEKL. The V end lost 7 bases, the J end lost 4 bases, and 17 bases lay between the germline ends. The CDR3 has 15 residues. CDR3 sequence reads: CASTLNPSPNQPQHF. The CDR3 region has the DNA TGCGCCAGCACCCTCAACCCCAGTCCTAATCAGCCCCAGCATTTT.

CDR3 loop: CASTFTNDRRWTPLHF. CDR3 nucleotides: TGTGCCAGCACATTTACCAACGACAGACGTTGGACACCCCTCCACTTT. The chain uses TRBV12-3 or TRBV12-4 and TRBJ1-6; possibly TRBD1 for D (5 bases). V was cut by 7 bases and J by 11 bases, with 24 bases left in between. The CDR3 contains 16 residues.

A few counts support this clonotype. This sequence joins TRBV12-3 or TRBV12-4 and TRBJ1-6; unclear D gene. This CDR3 is 15 amino acids long. With 4 bases removed from V and 0 bases from J, the gap between germline ends came to 7 bases. Here the CDR3 DNA reads TGTGCCAGCAGTTCCTCGAGCTCCTATAATTCACCCCTCCACTTT. It translates to CASSSSSSYNSPLHF.